This passage covers 32 T cell receptor beta chains from one sample sequenced in a study of human T cells and chemical hapten exposure. One entry per CDR3 protein results from TCRdb running MiXCR on the RACE reads. The table includes about 90,000 distinct CDR3 sequences, roughly a tenth detected once. Time point meaning: patch test 1, 2 weeks after DPC sensitization. The treatment is: therapeutic diphenylcyclopropenone sensitization with weekly scalp DPC. The input for sequencing was whole blood, taken in connection with sensitization to the hapten diphenylcyclopropenone (DPC). These receptors were taken from a man in his forties or fifties with alopecia areata. Some clones in this sample may be carry-over from other donors' samples.

In its sample, this clonotype was seen a few times. The chain joins TRBV5-6 to TRBJ2-7; D is possibly TRBD1 (5 bases). Germline assignment: CDR1 SGHDT and CDR2 YYEEEE. Trimming cost V 1 base and J 4 bases, with 15 bases left between them. The CDR3 has 15 amino acids. The DNA of the CDR3 is TGTGCCAGCAGCTTGTCCCGGACACCTCTATACGAGCAGTACGTC. Protein: CASSLSRTPLYEQYV.

This clonotype was found a few times. The chain combines TRBV2 with TRBJ2-5; a weak D match, TRBD1 (6 bases). Germline CDR1 reads SNHLY; CDR2 reads FYNNEI. CDR3 size: 12 residues. V shed 6 bases and J shed 5 bases, with 10 bases lying between them. CDR3 sequence reads: CASRSDRETQYF. The CDR3 region has the DNA TGTGCCAGCAGATCAGACAGGGAGACCCAGTACTTC.

In its sample, this clonotype was seen many times. The chain couples TRBV12-3 or TRBV12-4 to TRBJ1-1; D remains unclear. Trimming took 1 base from V and 5 from J, leaving 11 bases between them. The CDR3 totals 14 residues. CDR3 coding DNA: TGTGCCAGCAGTTTAGACGATCGTGTAACTGAAGCTTTCTTT. Protein sequence: CASSLDDRVTEAFF.

The table lists this clonotype with many counts. The rearrangement links TRBV30 to TRBJ1-6; unclear D gene. The CDR3 length is 14 residues. Deletions cut 3 bases from V and 10 bases from J, with 16 bases between. The V gene's germline CDR1 is GTSNPN and CDR2 SVGIG (reference sequence). CDR3 region: CAWRGLSVGSPLHF. CDR3 bases: TGTGCCTGGAGAGGGTTATCTGTAGGGTCACCCCTCCACTTT. The full variable domain, its missing parts supplied by reference TRBV30 and TRBJ1-6, is SQTIHQWPATLVQPVGSPLSLECTVEGTSNPNLYWYRQAAGRGLQLLFYSVGIGQISSEVPQNLSASRPQDRQFILSSKKLLLSDSGFYLCAWRGLSVGSPLHFGNGTRLTVT.

This clonotype was detected many times. The chain recombines TRBV7-9 with TRBJ2-3; 7 bases are a match to TRBD2. Germline lookup yields CDR1 SEHNR and CDR2 FQNEAQ (reference sequence). V shed 8 bases and J 4 bases; nucleotides not matched to a gene: 9. The CDR3 spans 14 residues. Here the CDR3 DNA reads TGTGCCAGCCGGGAGGCCTTAGTATCAGATACGCAGTATTTT. It encodes CASREALVSDTQYF.

This clonotype turned up a few times. The CDR3 nucleotides are TGTGCCAGCACCCCGACCTCCGCCCTTGTCGCCGCTACGCAGTATTTT. Translated, it gives CASTPTSALVAATQYF. V is TRBV6-2 or TRBV6-3 and J is TRBJ2-3; D not resolved. Germline V gives CDR1 MNHEY, CDR2 SVGEGT. V lost 7 bases to trimming and J lost 8 bases, with 25 bases between them. This CDR3 spans 16 amino acids.

This rearrangement joins TRBV7-2 to TRBJ2-1; 9 bases are a match to TRBD1. The CDR3 consists of 15 residues. After removal of 5 bases from V and 8 bases from J, the junction contained 10 bases not matched to a gene. Germline-derived CDR1 and CDR2 are SGHTA and FQGNSA. The CDR3 DNA follows: TGTGCCAGCAGCGCCGGGACAGGGATTTTCCATGAGCAGTTCTTC. Its protein is CASSAGTGIFHEQFF.

This clonotype was counted between two and nine times. The J gene is TRBJ2-3, the V gene TRBV7-2; a possible D gene is TRBD2 (6 bases). This CDR3 has 13 residues. Between the trimmed V and J ends, which lost 4 bases and 5 bases, there was a span of 10 bases. CDR1 SGHTA and CDR2 FQGNSA come from the germline V gene. The CDR3 sequence is CASSWRVEDTQYF. The CDR3 coding sequence is TGTGCCAGCAGCTGGAGGGTTGAAGATACGCAGTATTTT.

This clonotype came up a few times. CDR3 sequence reads: CASSEYKQETQYF. In DNA, the CDR3 is TGTGCCAGTAGTGAATACAAACAAGAGACCCAGTACTTC. The chain combines TRBV19 with TRBJ2-5; no firm D call. Germline CDR1 is LNHDA and CDR2 is SQIVND (reference sequence). V dropped 5 bases and J dropped 2 bases, with 9 bases sitting between them. The CDR3 extends over 13 amino acids.

This rearrangement joins TRBV28 to TRBJ1-5, with D unclear. The CDR3 contains 18 residues. Trimming left V 4 bases short and J 1 base short, with 20 bases between. Germline assignment: CDR1 MDHEN and CDR2 SYDVKM. For the CDR3, the DNA is TGTGCCAGCAGTTCTAATGGGCGGTGGGGAATCAGCAATCAGCCCCAGCATTTT. Amino acids: CASSSNGRWGISNQPQHF.

This clonotype was counted only a few times. CDR3 in DNA: TGTGCCAGCAGCTTAATCGTCTCGACTAGCAATGAGCAGTTCTTC. This translates into CASSLIVSTSNEQFF. J is TRBJ2-1 and V is TRBV7-3; D may be TRBD2 (6 bases). Trimming stripped 1 base from V and 6 bases from J, with 13 bases between. CDR3 length: 15 amino acids. Germline V CDR1 and CDR2: SGHTA, FQGTGA.

This chain connects TRBV5-5 to TRBJ2-4; unclear D gene. There are 16 residues in the CDR3. The germline V and J ends were trimmed by 1 base and 0 bases, with 11 bases remaining between them. CDR1 is SGHKS and CDR2 is YYEKEE in the germline V gene (reference sequence). The CDR3 DNA is TGTGCCAGCAGCTTGTGGGCAGAAGTAGCCAAAAACATTCAGTACTTC. Translating it yields CASSLWAEVAKNIQYF.

The V call is TRBV19, the J call TRBJ2-2; D not resolved. This CDR3 contains 13 residues. Germline-derived CDR1 and CDR2 are LNHDA and SQIVND (reference sequence). The ends were cut back, 8 bases at V and 3 bases at J, with 10 bases in the middle. The CDR3 DNA sequence: TGTGCCAGTCCCAGCCGGGACACCGGGGAGCTGTTTTTT. Protein: CASPSRDTGELFF. Using reference TRBV19 and TRBJ2-2 for the parts outside the CDR3, the full variable domain is DGGITQSPKYLFRKEGQNVTLSCEQNLNHDAMYWYRQDPGQGLRLIYYSQIVNDFQKGDIAEGYSVSREKKESFPLTVTSAQKNPTAFYLCASPSRDTGELFFGEGSRLTVL.

This clonotype was recorded many times. The V gene is TRBV7-6, the J gene TRBJ1-1; the D gene is possibly TRBD1 (6 bases). Trimming left V 4 bases short and J 0 bases short, with 12 bases between. The germline V gene encodes CDR1 SGHVS and CDR2 FNYEAQ. The CDR3 is 15 amino acids. CDR3 in DNA: TGTGCCAGCAGCTCAACGGGACATTTGAACACTGAAGCTTTCTTT. Translating it yields CASSSTGHLNTEAFF. The variable domain in full, with the rest retrieved from reference TRBV7-6 and TRBJ1-1, is GAGVSQSPRYKVTKRGQDVALRCDPISGHVSLYWYRQALGQGPEFLTYFNYEAQQDKSGLPNDRFSAERPEGSISTLTIQRTEQRDSAMYRCASSSTGHLNTEAFFGQGTRLTVV.

This clonotype came up a few times. The V gene is TRBV24-1, the J gene TRBJ2-2; 8 positions match TRBD1. CDR3 length equals 15 residues. V lost 4 bases and J lost 8; bases outside the gene matches: 8. Looked up from germline, CDR1 is KGHDR and CDR2 is SFDVKD. In DNA, the CDR3 is TGTGCCACCAGTGACCCTAGCCGGGACAGGGGGGAGCTGTTTTTT. Translated: CATSDPSRDRGELFF.

The V and J genes are TRBV5-5 and TRBJ2-1; D gene uncertain. Germline CDR1 and CDR2: SGHKS and YYEKEE (reference sequence). The germline V and J ends were trimmed by 0 bases and 5 bases, with 9 bases remaining between them. The CDR3 consists of 14 residues. CDR3 protein: CASSLALGNNEQFF. The CDR3 nucleotides are TGTGCCAGCAGCTTGGCCCTAGGAAACAATGAGCAGTTCTTC.

The chain carries TRBV6-5 and TRBJ1-1; tentative D call: TRBD1 (5 bases). The ends were cut back, 1 base at V and 10 bases at J, with 28 bases in the middle. CDR3 length equals 18 residues. In germline, CDR1 is MNHEY, CDR2 SVGAGI. The CDR3 is CASSYFSSSQGRLSGAFF. In nucleotides, the CDR3 is TGTGCCAGCAGTTACTTCAGCTCATCCCAGGGTCGGCTTAGTGGAGCTTTCTTT.

The genes are TRBV14 and TRBJ1-4; weak D call: TRBD1 (5 bases). This CDR3 contains 15 residues. Trimming removed 0 bases at V and 8 bases at J, with 13 bases between. In germline, CDR1 is SGHDN, CDR2 FVKESK. This chain's CDR3 is CASSQDGTGPEKLFF. The CDR3 nucleotides are TGTGCCAGCAGCCAAGATGGCACGGGGCCCGAAAAACTGTTTTTT.

There are a few counts of this clonotype. The DNA of the CDR3 is TGTGCCAGCAGTACAGCAGCGGGTGCTGGCCGGCCGACGCAGTATTTT. This encodes CASSTAAGAGRPTQYF. The chain employs TRBV6-5 and TRBJ2-3, with D possibly matching TRBD2 (6 bases). This CDR3 contains 16 residues. The V and J ends lost 5 bases and 9 bases respectively, with 24 bases between them. The V gene's germline CDR1 is MNHEY and CDR2 SVGAGI.

The J gene is TRBJ2-2, the V gene TRBV20-1, with unresolved D. Germline lookup yields CDR1 DFQATT and CDR2 SNEGSKA (reference sequence). Trimming took off 1 base at V and 2 bases at J, with 14 bases between the two ends. The CDR3 loop spans 16 amino acids. The CDR3 sequence is CSARGTQQINTGELFF. CDR3 sequence (DNA): TGCAGTGCTAGAGGAACCCAACAGATAAACACCGGGGAGCTGTTTTTT.

This clonotype has a count of ten or more. The chain joins TRBV5-8 to TRBJ1-4, with 11 positions matching TRBD1. There are 15 residues in the CDR3. Losses at the gene ends were 4 bases for V and 7 bases for J; bases not matched to a gene: 6. Germline V gives CDR1 SGHTS, CDR2 YDEGEE. CDR3 region: CASSAGQGAIEKLFF. DNA of the CDR3: TGTGCCAGCAGCGCCGGACAGGGGGCCATTGAAAAACTGTTTTTT.

This clonotype came up many times. The V and J genes are TRBV30 and TRBJ1-1, with D possibly matching TRBD1 (6 bases). This CDR3 has 15 amino acids. Per the germline V gene, CDR1 is GTSNPN and CDR2 is SVGIG (reference sequence). Deletions cut 2 bases from V and 1 base from J, with 14 bases between. CDR3 nucleotides: TGTGCCTGGAGTTCTGGGGGCGTGAAGAACACTGAAGCTTTCTTT. Translated, it gives CAWSSGGVKNTEAFF.

The rearrangement links TRBV6-2 or TRBV6-3 to TRBJ1-1; the D gene is possibly TRBD1 (5 bases). The CDR3 length is 16 residues. Germline V gene lookup returns CDR1 MNHEY and CDR2 SVGEGT. V lost 2 bases and J 3 bases, leaving 16 bases between the germline ends. CDR3 DNA: TGTGCCAGCAGTTACCGGGGACCAGTGGTGGACACTGAAGCTTTCTTT. Its translation: CASSYRGPVVDTEAFF.

The chain combines TRBV12-3 or TRBV12-4 with TRBJ2-5; the D gene could be TRBD1 or TRBD2 (5 bases each). Trimming pared 3 bases from V and 3 bases from J, leaving 8 bases between. The CDR3 covers 13 residues. The CDR3 here is CASSFGGEETQYF. The CDR3 nucleotides read TGTGCCAGCAGTTTTGGGGGTGAAGAGACCCAGTACTTC.

This clonotype was observed at least ten times. V gene TRBV6-6 combines with J gene TRBJ2-5; D tentatively reads TRBD1 or TRBD2 (5 bases each). The CDR3 is made up of 13 amino acids. V gave up 4 bases and J gave up 4 bases, with 10 bases separating them. Looked up from germline, CDR1 is MNHNY and CDR2 is SVGAGI (reference sequence). CDR3 coding DNA: TGTGCCAGCAGTTCCCGGGACCGAGAGACCCAGTACTTC. This translates into CASSSRDRETQYF.

This chain uses TRBV12-3 or TRBV12-4 with TRBJ1-6; D is unclear. The CDR3 is 13 amino acids. With 2 bases removed from V and 7 bases from J, the gap between germline ends came to 6 bases. The CDR3 DNA follows: TGTGCCAGCAGTTTACTCTCCAATTCACCCCTCCACTTT. This sequence encodes CASSLLSNSPLHF.

This clonotype was recorded a few times. The chain links TRBV4-1 to TRBJ2-5; 8 bases agree with TRBD2. The CDR3 totals 16 residues. The trim removed 1 base at V and 5 bases at J, leaving 9 bases unmatched. Germline-derived CDR1 and CDR2 are MGHRA and YSYEKL. The CDR3 loop reads CASSQVRGRRAETQYF. The CDR3 DNA sequence: TGCGCCAGCAGCCAAGTACGCGGGAGGAGGGCTGAGACCCAGTACTTC.

V and J are TRBV13 and TRBJ2-3, with TRBD2 identical over 9 bases. V gave up 5 bases and J gave up 5 bases; unmatched junction bases: 14. CDR1 and CDR2 (germline): PRHDT, FYEKMQ (reference sequence). This CDR3 is built from 17 residues. The CDR3 DNA follows: TGTGCCAGCAGCCCCAGGGCCGCGGGAGGGCCGAAAGATACGCAGTATTTT. This gives the protein CASSPRAAGGPKDTQYF.

This sequence joins TRBV19 and TRBJ2-3; 8 positions match TRBD2. CDR3 length: 15 residues. Germline V gene sequence: CDR1 LNHDA, CDR2 SQIVND (reference sequence). V was pared by 5 bases and J by 2 bases, with 6 bases of the junction left unmatched. CDR3: CASSRSAGVTDTQYF. The CDR3 coding sequence is TGTGCCAGTAGTCGTTCAGCGGGGGTCACAGATACGCAGTATTTT.

This clonotype was seen at least ten times. This sequence joins TRBV28 and TRBJ2-2; either TRBD1 or TRBD2 may supply D (5 bases each). The CDR3 length is 14 residues. Deletions cut 3 bases from V and 4 bases from J, with 9 bases between. The germline gives CDR1 MDHEN, CDR2 SYDVKM. In DNA, the CDR3 is TGTGCCAGCAGTTTGTCAGGGACCACCGGGGAGCTGTTTTTT. It is translated as CASSLSGTTGELFF.

CDR3 nucleotides: TGCGCCAGCAGCGGCCCAGCTTCGGATGAGCAGTTCTTC. Amino acids: CASSGPASDEQFF. V and J are TRBV5-1 and TRBJ2-1; D gene uncertain. The germline V and J ends were trimmed by 4 bases and 8 bases, with 13 bases remaining between them. The CDR3 has 13 amino acids. Germline V gene data show CDR1 as SGHRS and CDR2 as YFSETQ.

This clonotype was observed at least ten times. The genes are TRBV29-1 and TRBJ1-2; 8 bases are a match to TRBD1. V shed 4 bases, J shed 0 bases, and the junction held 4 bases outside the gene matches. This CDR3 spans 14 amino acids. CDR1 is SQVTM, CDR2 ANQGSEA, per germline. The CDR3 here is CSVGGDRSNYGYTF. The DNA for the CDR3 is TGCAGCGTTGGAGGGGACAGGTCTAACTATGGCTACACCTTC.